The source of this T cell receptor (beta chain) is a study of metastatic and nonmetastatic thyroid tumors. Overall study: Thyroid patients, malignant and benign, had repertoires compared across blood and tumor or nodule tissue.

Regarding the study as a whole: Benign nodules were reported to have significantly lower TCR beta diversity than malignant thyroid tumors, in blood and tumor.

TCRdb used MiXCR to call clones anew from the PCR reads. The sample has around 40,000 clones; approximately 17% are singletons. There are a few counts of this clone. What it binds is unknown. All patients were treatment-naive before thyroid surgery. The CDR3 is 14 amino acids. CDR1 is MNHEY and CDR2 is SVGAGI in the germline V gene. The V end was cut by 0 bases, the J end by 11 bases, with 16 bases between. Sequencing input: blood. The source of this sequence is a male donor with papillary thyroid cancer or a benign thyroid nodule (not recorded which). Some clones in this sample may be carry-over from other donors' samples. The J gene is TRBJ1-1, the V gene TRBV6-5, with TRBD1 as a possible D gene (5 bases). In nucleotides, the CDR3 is TGTGCCAGCAGTTACTCAAAGGGGAACAATGAGGCTTTCTTT. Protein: CASSYSKGNNEAFF.